Presented here are 31 T cell receptor beta chains from one specimen sequenced in a study of cytomegalovirus exposure and HLA in healthy donors. PCR involved 60 Vbeta and 13 Jbeta primers. Assay used: immunoSEQ multiplex PCR; TCRdb lists only in-frame clones, some missing. The sample has under 250,000 clones. Sequenced sample: PBMCs. These receptors were obtained from a girl aged 2 to 9 in good health and CMV-seropositive.

The V call is TRBV9, the J call TRBJ2-7; D is possibly TRBD2 (6 bases). Per germline, CDR1 SGDLS and CDR2 YYNGEE. CDR3 length: 14 amino acids. Trimming removed 4 bases at V and 3 bases at J, with 14 bases between. This CDR3 is CASSPLGAGYEQYF. DNA for the CDR3: TGTGCCAGCAGCCCCCTGGGAGCGGGCTACGAGCAGTACTTC.

The chain recombines TRBV19 with TRBJ2-2; D is undetermined. V lost 8 bases and J lost 0, with 19 bases in between. There are 17 residues in the CDR3. Germline V gives CDR1 LNHDA, CDR2 SQIVND (reference sequence). CDR3 loop: CASGGGSDHANTGELFF. CDR3 in DNA: TGTGCCAGTGGCGGCGGCAGCGATCATGCGAACACCGGGGAGCTGTTTTTT.

This sequence joins TRBV30 and TRBJ2-3, with a weak D call TRBD2 (6 bases). In germline, CDR1 is GTSNPN, CDR2 SVGIG (reference sequence). There are 14 residues in the CDR3. The V end lost 3 bases, the J end lost 0 bases, and 10 bases lay between the germline ends. CDR3 DNA: TGTGCCTGGAGCAGGGCGGGGAGCACAGATACGCAGTATTTT. Protein sequence: CAWSRAGSTDTQYF.

The rearrangement links TRBV5-6 to TRBJ2-4; 7 bases agree with TRBD2. The CDR3 totals 18 residues. Germline CDR1 is SGHDT and CDR2 is YYEEEE. J was trimmed by 0 bases and V by 1 base; bases with no gene match: 10. CDR3 amino acids: CASSLRGLLNIAKNIQYF. CDR3 DNA: TGTGCCAGCAGCTTGAGGGGACTACTCAACATAGCCAAAAACATTCAGTACTTC.

This chain links TRBV28 with TRBJ1-5; 7 bases match TRBD1. The junction had 6 bases not matched to a gene; V was cut back by 8 bases and J by 2 bases. The germline gives CDR1 MDHEN, CDR2 SYDVKM. This CDR3 spans 14 amino acids. In DNA form, the CDR3 reads TGTGCCAGCGGGACAGTGACTGGCAATCAGCCCCAGCATTTT. Its protein is CASGTVTGNQPQHF.

The J gene is TRBJ2-1, the V gene TRBV9, with D possibly being TRBD2 (5 bases). Per germline, CDR1 SGDLS and CDR2 YYNGEE. The CDR3 covers 14 residues. The V end lost 3 bases, the J end lost 8 bases, and 15 bases lay between the germline ends. The CDR3 nucleotides are TGTGCCAGCAGCGCCCCTACCCAGGAGGATGAGCAGTTCTTC. This encodes CASSAPTQEDEQFF.

This chain uses TRBV6-5 with TRBJ2-2; D unresolved. Germline CDR1 and CDR2: MNHEY and SVGAGI. V shed 2 bases and J shed 3 bases, with 7 bases lying between them. This CDR3 contains 14 residues. In nucleotides, the CDR3 is TGTGCCAGCAGTTACACGTTAGACACCGGGGAGCTGTTTTTT. It encodes CASSYTLDTGELFF.

The chain employs TRBV28 and TRBJ1-1; TRBD1 is a possible D gene (5 bases). Between the trimmed V and J ends, which lost 6 bases and 7 bases, there was a span of 12 bases. Per germline, CDR1 MDHEN and CDR2 SYDVKM. CDR3 length: 12 residues. The CDR3 sequence: CASRSGLDEAFF. CDR3 coding DNA: TGTGCCAGCAGATCAGGGCTTGATGAAGCTTTCTTT.

V and J are TRBV7-9 and TRBJ2-5; TRBD1 matches at 9 bases. Germline-derived CDR1 and CDR2 are SEHNR and FQNEAQ (reference sequence). This CDR3 comprises 16 residues. After removal of 2 bases from V and 11 bases from J, the junction contained 15 bases not matched to a gene. CDR3 sequence reads: CASSLKWGDRAKEQYF. For the CDR3, the DNA is TGTGCCAGCAGCTTAAAATGGGGGGACAGGGCCAAGGAGCAGTACTTC.

The chain carries TRBV27 and TRBJ2-7, with 8 bases fitting TRBD1. The junction had 10 bases not matched to a gene; V was cut back by 6 bases and J by 3 bases. Germline CDR1 reads MNHEY; CDR2 reads SMNVEV (reference sequence). The CDR3 is made up of 15 amino acids. CDR3 nucleotides: TGTGCCAGCAGGAAGGGACAGGACAGATTCTACGAGCAGTACTTC. Translation: CASRKGQDRFYEQYF.

The genes are TRBV7-6 and TRBJ2-4, with D hard to call. Trimming left V 4 bases short and J 12 bases short, with 13 bases between. In germline, CDR1 is SGHVS, CDR2 FNYEAQ. The CDR3 covers 12 residues. The chain's CDR3 is CASSCETRNQYF. The CDR3 DNA reads as TGTGCCAGCAGCTGCGAGACAAGGAATCAGTACTTC.

The rearrangement links TRBV12-5 to TRBJ2-3; unclear D gene. The V end lost 7 bases, the J end lost 1 base, and 9 bases lay between the germline ends. The germline gives CDR1 LGHNT, CDR2 FRNRAP. There are 13 residues in the CDR3. The chain's CDR3 is CASEAQGTDTQYF. DNA for the CDR3: TGTGCTAGTGAGGCCCAGGGCACAGATACGCAGTATTTT.

The chain links TRBV5-6 to TRBJ2-7, with D perhaps TRBD1 (6 bases). The V gene's germline CDR1 is SGHDT and CDR2 YYEEEE. The CDR3 length is 15 residues. The V end was cut by 4 bases, the J end by 6 bases, with 20 bases between. The CDR3: CASSTRAARGFEQYF. The CDR3 DNA reads TGTGCCAGCAGCACGAGGGCGGCCAGGGGTTTCGAGCAGTACTTC.

V gene TRBV5-5 combines with J gene TRBJ1-3; 7 positions match TRBD1. V gave up 6 bases and J gave up 6 bases; unmatched junction bases: 9. CDR1 SGHKS and CDR2 YYEKEE come from the germline V gene (reference sequence). The CDR3 covers 14 residues. The chain's CDR3 is CASNPQGFENTIYF. In DNA, the CDR3 is TGTGCCAGCAACCCACAGGGGTTTGAAAACACCATATATTTT.

This chain links TRBV28 with TRBJ1-2; 8 bases agree with TRBD1. The V gene's germline CDR1 is MDHEN and CDR2 SYDVKM. Germline trimming cut 4 bases from V and 6 bases from J; bases unmatched to any gene: 10. This CDR3 has 15 residues. In nucleotides, the CDR3 is TGTGCCAGCAGTTCAGGACAGGGAGTGGCGAATGGCTACACCTTC. Its translation: CASSSGQGVANGYTF.

The chain joins TRBV30 to TRBJ1-6; 10 bases align to TRBD1. Per germline, CDR1 GTSNPN and CDR2 SVGIG (reference sequence). The CDR3 runs 15 residues. J was trimmed by 10 bases and V by 1 base; bases with no gene match: 7. In DNA form, the CDR3 reads TGTGCCTGGAGTGGTAGAGACAGGGGGCTCTCACCCCTCCACTTT. Translation gives CAWSGRDRGLSPLHF.

This sequence joins TRBV7-8 and TRBJ2-3; possible D gene TRBD2, 6 bases. Germline loops: CDR1 SGHVS, CDR2 FQNEAQ. V lost 6 bases, J lost 1 base, and 11 bases lay in between. The CDR3 spans 14 residues. CDR3 sequence reads: CASRSPGGTDTQYF. The CDR3 nucleotides are TGTGCCAGCAGATCCCCGGGGGGCACAGATACGCAGTATTTT.

J is TRBJ1-2 and V is TRBV19, with 9 positions matching TRBD1. The V segment lost 6 bases and the J segment 3 bases; nucleotides outside the gene matches: 14. This CDR3 spans 17 amino acids. In germline, CDR1 is LNHDA, CDR2 SQIVND (reference sequence). The CDR3 reads CASSPGTGPIPYYGYTF. The CDR3 nucleotides read TGTGCCAGTAGCCCCGGGACAGGGCCTATCCCGTACTATGGCTACACCTTC.

The chain has TRBV2 and TRBJ2-1, with 10 nucleotides matching TRBD2. This CDR3 has 17 residues. CDR1 and CDR2 (germline): SNHLY, FYNNEI. The J segment lost 0 bases and the V segment lost 6 bases, leaving 8 bases of the junction unmatched. The CDR3 DNA sequence: TGTGCCAGCAGACCCGGGACTAGCGAACGCTCCTACAATGAGCAGTTCTTC. Translating gives CASRPGTSERSYNEQFF.

The V gene is TRBV27, the J gene TRBJ2-1, with a tentative D call TRBD1 (6 bases). The CDR3 has 15 residues. V shed 4 bases and J shed 2 bases, with 12 bases lying between them. Germline CDR1 MNHEY, CDR2 SMNVEV (reference sequence). CDR3 loop: CASSSRQVPYNEQFF. The CDR3 nucleotides read TGTGCCAGCAGTTCCCGACAGGTACCCTACAATGAGCAGTTCTTC.

This rearrangement joins TRBV28 to TRBJ2-2; 11 nucleotides align to TRBD1. The CDR3 length is 16 residues. Germline values: CDR1 MDHEN, CDR2 SYDVKM. V dropped 10 bases and J dropped 5; count of bases not matched to a gene: 12. CDR3 loop: CATQPPDRGRTGELFF. CDR3 DNA sequence: TGTGCCACCCAGCCACCGGACAGGGGGCGAACCGGGGAGCTGTTTTTT.

The gene calls are TRBV19 and TRBJ2-5; TRBD2 aligns across 7 bases. CDR1 and CDR2 from the germline V gene are LNHDA and SQIVND (reference sequence). This CDR3 comprises 15 residues. V lost 5 bases and J lost 4; bases outside the gene matches: 10. The CDR3 here is CASSFGAGARETQYF. The CDR3 nucleotides read TGTGCCAGTAGTTTCGGGGCGGGAGCGAGAGAGACCCAGTACTTC. Full variable domain (rest looked up from reference TRBV19 and TRBJ2-5): DGGITQSPKYLFRKEGQNVTLSCEQNLNHDAMYWYRQDPGQGLRLIYYSQIVNDFQKGDIAEGYSVSREKKESFPLTVTSAQKNPTAFYLCASSFGAGARETQYFGPGTRLLVL.

The chain is built from TRBV5-1 and TRBJ2-1; 13 bases agree with TRBD2. The CDR3 spans 17 residues. V was clipped by 4 bases and J by 10 bases; unmatched bases: 14. Germline CDR1 reads SGHRS; CDR2 reads YFSETQ. The CDR3 loop reads CASSPLAGGPGMGEQFF. Written as DNA, the CDR3 is TGCGCCAGCAGCCCACTAGCGGGAGGGCCGGGCATGGGGGAGCAGTTCTTC.

This CDR3 is CVRRQSGGPRQETQYF. CDR3 coding DNA: TGTGTCAGAAGACAGTCGGGAGGGCCCCGGCAAGAGACCCAGTACTTC. The chain uses TRBV7-5 and TRBJ2-5; the D call TRBD2 from the table was never checked on the DNA. TRBV7-5 is a listed pseudogene. The CDR3 covers 16 residues.

This chain's CDR3 is CASSVSGLSYNEQFF. The DNA of the CDR3 is TGTGCCAGCAGTGTATCAGGGCTATCCTACAATGAGCAGTTCTTC. The rearrangement joins TRBV6-1 to TRBJ2-1, with D perhaps TRBD1 (5 bases). The CDR3 spans 15 residues. V was clipped by 4 bases and J by 1 base, with 11 bases between them. Germline V gene lookup returns CDR1 MNHNS and CDR2 SASEGT.

The chain uses TRBV6-5 and TRBJ2-3, with a tentative D call TRBD2 (6 bases). There are 16 residues in the CDR3. Trimming stripped 0 bases from V and 1 base from J, with 11 bases between. Germline V lookup: CDR1 MNHEY, CDR2 SVGAGI. DNA for the CDR3: TGTGCCAGCAGTTACTCGGCGGGGCGCCGCACAGATACGCAGTATTTT. Encoded protein: CASSYSAGRRTDTQYF.

The gene calls are TRBV19 and TRBJ1-5; TRBD1 aligns across 7 bases. CDR3 size: 14 residues. CDR1 and CDR2 from the germline V gene are LNHDA and SQIVND (reference sequence). The ends lost 5 bases at V and 6 bases at J; junction bases unmatched: 7. CDR3 region: CASSFRGLGQPQHF. CDR3 DNA: TGTGCCAGTAGTTTCAGGGGGTTGGGTCAGCCCCAGCATTTT.

J is TRBJ2-5 and V is TRBV7-9; 9 nucleotides agree with TRBD2. V lost 5 bases, J lost 1 base, and 8 bases stayed unmatched. The germline V gene encodes CDR1 SEHNR and CDR2 FQNEAQ (reference sequence). CDR3 length: 16 residues. The CDR3 DNA reads as TGTGCCAGCAGCCTCCCATTACTAGCGGGCCAAGAGACCCAGTACTTC. Protein: CASSLPLLAGQETQYF. Using reference TRBV7-9 and TRBJ2-5 for the parts outside the CDR3, the full variable domain is DTGVSQNPRHKITKRGQNVTFRCDPISEHNRLYWYRQTLGQGPEFLTYFQNEAQLEKSRLLSDRFSAERPKGSFSTLEIQRTEQGDSAMYLCASSLPLLAGQETQYFGPGTRLLVL.

The chain combines TRBV27 with TRBJ1-1; D is possibly TRBD1 (5 bases). The CDR3 sequence is 14 residues long. Germline V lookup: CDR1 MNHEY, CDR2 SMNVEV (reference sequence). The V end was cut by 3 bases, the J end by 6 bases, with 14 bases between. Written as DNA, the CDR3 is TGTGCCAGCAGTTTTTCGGACATGGGGCCTGAAGCTTTCTTT. Residues: CASSFSDMGPEAFF.

This chain joins TRBV6-1 and TRBJ2-1; possibly TRBD2 for D (5 bases). This CDR3 spans 14 amino acids. Trimming took 0 bases from V and 6 from J, leaving 9 bases between them. Germline-derived CDR1 and CDR2 are MNHNS and SASEGT. CDR3 coding DNA: TGTGCCAGCAGTGAAGCGGGCGGGCGCAATGAGCAGTTCTTC. Its protein is CASSEAGGRNEQFF.

The J gene is TRBJ2-1, the V gene TRBV13; unclear D gene. Germline V gene sequence: CDR1 PRHDT, CDR2 FYEKMQ (reference sequence). The V end lost 4 bases, the J end lost 3 bases, and 13 bases lay between the germline ends. The CDR3 has 15 residues. The CDR3 spells CASSSRLLDYNEQFF. The CDR3 DNA is TGTGCCAGCAGCTCCCGACTCCTCGACTACAATGAGCAGTTCTTC.